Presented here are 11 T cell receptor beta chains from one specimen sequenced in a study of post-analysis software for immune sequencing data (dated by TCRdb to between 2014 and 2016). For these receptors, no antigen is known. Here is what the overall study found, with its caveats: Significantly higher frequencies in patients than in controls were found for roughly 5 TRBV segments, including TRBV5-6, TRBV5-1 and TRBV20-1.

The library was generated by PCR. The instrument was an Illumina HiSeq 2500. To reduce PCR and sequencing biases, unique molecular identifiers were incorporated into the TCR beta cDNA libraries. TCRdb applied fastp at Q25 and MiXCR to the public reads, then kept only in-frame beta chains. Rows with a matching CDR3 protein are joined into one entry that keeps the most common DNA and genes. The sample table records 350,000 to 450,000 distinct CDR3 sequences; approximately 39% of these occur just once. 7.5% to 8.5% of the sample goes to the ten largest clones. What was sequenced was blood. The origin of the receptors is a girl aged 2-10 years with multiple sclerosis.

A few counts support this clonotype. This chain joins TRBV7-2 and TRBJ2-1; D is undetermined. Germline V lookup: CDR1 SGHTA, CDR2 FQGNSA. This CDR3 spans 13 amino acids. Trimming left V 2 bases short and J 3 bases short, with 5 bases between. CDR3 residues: CASSLPNYNEQFF. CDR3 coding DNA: TGTGCCAGCAGCTTACCCAACTACAATGAGCAGTTCTTC. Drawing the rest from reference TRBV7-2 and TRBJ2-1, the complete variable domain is GAGVSQSPSNKVTEKGKDVELRCDPISGHTALYWYRQSLGQGLEFLIYFQGNSAPDKSGLPSDRFSAERTGGSVSTLTIQRTQQEDSAVYLCASSLPNYNEQFFGPGTRLTVL.

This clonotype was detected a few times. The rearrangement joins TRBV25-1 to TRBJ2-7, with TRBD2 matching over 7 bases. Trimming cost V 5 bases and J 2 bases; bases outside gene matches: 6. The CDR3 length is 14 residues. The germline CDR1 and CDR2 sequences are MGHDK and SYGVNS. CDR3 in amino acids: CASSSGGGTYEQYF. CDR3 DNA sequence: TGTGCCAGCAGTTCGGGCGGGGGTACCTACGAGCAGTACTTC.

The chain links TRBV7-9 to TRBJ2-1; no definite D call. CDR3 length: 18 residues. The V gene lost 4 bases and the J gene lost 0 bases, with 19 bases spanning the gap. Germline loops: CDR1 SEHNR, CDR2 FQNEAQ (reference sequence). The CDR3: CASSWWNFRSPSYNEQFF. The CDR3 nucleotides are TGTGCCAGCAGCTGGTGGAACTTTAGGAGCCCCTCCTACAATGAGCAGTTCTTC. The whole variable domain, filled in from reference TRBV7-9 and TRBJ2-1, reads DTGVSQNPRHKITKRGQNVTFRCDPISEHNRLYWYRQTLGQGPEFLTYFQNEAQLEKSRLLSDRFSAERPKGSFSTLEIQRTEQGDSAMYLCASSWWNFRSPSYNEQFFGPGTRLTVL.

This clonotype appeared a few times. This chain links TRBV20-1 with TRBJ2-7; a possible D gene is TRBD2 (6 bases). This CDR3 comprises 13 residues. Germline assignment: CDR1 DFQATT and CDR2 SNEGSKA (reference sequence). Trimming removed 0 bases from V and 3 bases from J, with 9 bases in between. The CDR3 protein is CSAREGTRYEQYF. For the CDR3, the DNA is TGCAGTGCTAGAGAGGGGACTCGCTACGAGCAGTACTTC.

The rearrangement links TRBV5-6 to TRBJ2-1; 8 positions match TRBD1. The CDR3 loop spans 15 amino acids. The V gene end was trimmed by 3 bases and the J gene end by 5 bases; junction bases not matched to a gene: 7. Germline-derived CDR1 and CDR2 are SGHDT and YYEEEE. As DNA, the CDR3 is TGTGCCAGCAGCTCTGGGACAGGCGTCCACAATGAGCAGTTCTTC. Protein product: CASSSGTGVHNEQFF.

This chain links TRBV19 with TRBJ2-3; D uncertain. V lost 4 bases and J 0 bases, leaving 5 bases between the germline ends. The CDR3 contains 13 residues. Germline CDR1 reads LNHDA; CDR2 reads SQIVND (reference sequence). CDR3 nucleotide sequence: TGTGCCAGTAGTACACAAAGCACAGATACGCAGTATTTT. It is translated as CASSTQSTDTQYF.

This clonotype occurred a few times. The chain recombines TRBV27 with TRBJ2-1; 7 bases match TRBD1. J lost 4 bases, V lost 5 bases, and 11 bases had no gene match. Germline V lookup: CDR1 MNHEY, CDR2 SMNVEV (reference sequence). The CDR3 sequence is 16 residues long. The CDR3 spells CASSPSIRDSYNEQFF. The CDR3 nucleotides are TGTGCCAGCAGTCCGTCAATCCGGGACAGTTACAATGAGCAGTTCTTC.

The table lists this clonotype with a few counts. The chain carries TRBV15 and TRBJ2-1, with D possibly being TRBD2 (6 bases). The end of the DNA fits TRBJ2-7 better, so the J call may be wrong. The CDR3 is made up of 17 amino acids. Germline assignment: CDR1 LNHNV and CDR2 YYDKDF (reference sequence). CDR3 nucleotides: TGTGCCACCAGCAGAGATTCTAGCGTGAGCTCCTACAATGAGCAGTACTTC. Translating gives CATSRDSSVSSYNEQYF.

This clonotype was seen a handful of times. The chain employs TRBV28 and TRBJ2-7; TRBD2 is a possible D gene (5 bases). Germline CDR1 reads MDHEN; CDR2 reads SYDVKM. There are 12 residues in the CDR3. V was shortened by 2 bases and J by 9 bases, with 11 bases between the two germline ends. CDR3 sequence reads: CASSLDRGAQYF. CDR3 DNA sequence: TGTGCCAGCAGTTTAGACCGGGGTGCGCAGTACTTC.

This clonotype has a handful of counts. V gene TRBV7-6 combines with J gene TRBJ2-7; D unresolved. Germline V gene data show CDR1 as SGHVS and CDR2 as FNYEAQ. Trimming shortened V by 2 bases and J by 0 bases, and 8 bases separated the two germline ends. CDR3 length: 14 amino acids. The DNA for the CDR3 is TGTGCCAGCAGCTTAAACTTCCTCTCCTACGAGCAGTACTTC. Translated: CASSLNFLSYEQYF.

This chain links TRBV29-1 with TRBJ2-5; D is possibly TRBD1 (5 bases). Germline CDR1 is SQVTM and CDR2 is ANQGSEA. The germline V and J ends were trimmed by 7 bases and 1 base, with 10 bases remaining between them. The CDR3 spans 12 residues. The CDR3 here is CSAGRAQETQYF. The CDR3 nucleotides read TGCAGCGCTGGCAGGGCCCAAGAGACCCAGTACTTC.